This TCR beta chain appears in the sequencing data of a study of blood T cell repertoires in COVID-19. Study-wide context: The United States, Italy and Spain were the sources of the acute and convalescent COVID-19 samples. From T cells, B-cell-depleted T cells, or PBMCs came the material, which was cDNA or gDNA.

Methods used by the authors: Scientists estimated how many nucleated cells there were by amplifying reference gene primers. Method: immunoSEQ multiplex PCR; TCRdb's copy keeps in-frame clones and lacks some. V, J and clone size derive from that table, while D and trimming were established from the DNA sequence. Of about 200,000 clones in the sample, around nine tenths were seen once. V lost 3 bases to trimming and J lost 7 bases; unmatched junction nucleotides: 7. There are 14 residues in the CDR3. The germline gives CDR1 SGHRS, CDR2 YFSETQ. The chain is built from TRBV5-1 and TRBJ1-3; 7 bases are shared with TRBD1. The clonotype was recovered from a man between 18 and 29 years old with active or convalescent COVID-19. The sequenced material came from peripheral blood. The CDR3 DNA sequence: TGCGCCAGCAGCTCGACAGGGAACCCTAACACCATATATTTT. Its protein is CASSSTGNPNTIYF.